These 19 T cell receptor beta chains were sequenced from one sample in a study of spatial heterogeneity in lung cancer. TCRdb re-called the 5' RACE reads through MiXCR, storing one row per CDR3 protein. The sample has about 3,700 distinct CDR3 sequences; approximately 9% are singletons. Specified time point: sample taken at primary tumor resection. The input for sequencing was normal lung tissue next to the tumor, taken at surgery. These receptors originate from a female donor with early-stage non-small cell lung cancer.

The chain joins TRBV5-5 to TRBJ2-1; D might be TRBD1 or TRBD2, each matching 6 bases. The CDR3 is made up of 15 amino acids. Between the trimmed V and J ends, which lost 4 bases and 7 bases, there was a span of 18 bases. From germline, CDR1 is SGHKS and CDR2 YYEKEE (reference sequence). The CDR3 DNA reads TGTGCCAGCAGCCCGGGGGCAGGGGAGTTTAATGAGCAGTTCTTC. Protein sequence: CASSPGAGEFNEQFF.

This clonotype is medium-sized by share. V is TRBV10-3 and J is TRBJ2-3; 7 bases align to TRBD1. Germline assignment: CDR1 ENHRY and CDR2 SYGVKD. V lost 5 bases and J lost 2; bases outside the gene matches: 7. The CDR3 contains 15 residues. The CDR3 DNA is TGTGCCATCAGTCCCGGGACAGCGAACACAGATACGCAGTATTTT. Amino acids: CAISPGTANTDTQYF.

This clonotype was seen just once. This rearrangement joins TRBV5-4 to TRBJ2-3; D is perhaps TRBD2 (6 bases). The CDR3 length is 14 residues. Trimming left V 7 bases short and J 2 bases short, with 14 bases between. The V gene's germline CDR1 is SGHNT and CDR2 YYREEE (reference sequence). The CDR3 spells CASGRAGITDTQYF. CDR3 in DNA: TGTGCCAGCGGAAGGGCGGGGATCACAGATACGCAGTATTTT.

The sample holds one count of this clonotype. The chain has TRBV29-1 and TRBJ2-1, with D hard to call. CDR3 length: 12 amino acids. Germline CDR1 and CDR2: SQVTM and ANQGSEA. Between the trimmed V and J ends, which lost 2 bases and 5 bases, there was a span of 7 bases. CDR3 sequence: CSVEPQNNEQFF. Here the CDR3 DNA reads TGCAGCGTTGAACCCCAGAACAATGAGCAGTTCTTC.

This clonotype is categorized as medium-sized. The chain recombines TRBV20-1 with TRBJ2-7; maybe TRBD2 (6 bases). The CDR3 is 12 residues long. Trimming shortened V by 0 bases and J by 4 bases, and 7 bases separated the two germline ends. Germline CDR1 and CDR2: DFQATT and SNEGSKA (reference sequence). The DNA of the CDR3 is TGCAGTGCTAGAGATCGGGGGTACGAGCAGTACTTC. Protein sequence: CSARDRGYEQYF.

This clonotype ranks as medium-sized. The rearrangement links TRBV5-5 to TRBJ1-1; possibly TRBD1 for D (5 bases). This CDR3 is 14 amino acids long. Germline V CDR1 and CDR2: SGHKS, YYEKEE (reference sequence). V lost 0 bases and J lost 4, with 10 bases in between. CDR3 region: CASSLGVGGTEAFF. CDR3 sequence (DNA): TGTGCCAGCAGCTTGGGGGTCGGGGGCACTGAAGCTTTCTTT.

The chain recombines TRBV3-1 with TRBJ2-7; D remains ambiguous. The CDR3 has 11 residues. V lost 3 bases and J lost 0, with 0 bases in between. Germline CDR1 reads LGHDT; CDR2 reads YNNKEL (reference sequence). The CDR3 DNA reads TGTGCCAGCAGCCACTCCTACGAGCAGTACTTC. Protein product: CASSHSYEQYF.

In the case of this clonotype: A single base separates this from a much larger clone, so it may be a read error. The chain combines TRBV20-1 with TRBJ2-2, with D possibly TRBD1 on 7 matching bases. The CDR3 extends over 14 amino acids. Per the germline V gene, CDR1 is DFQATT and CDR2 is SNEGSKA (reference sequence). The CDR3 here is CSAPDRARGGDLFF. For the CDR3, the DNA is TGCAGTGCTCCCGACAGGGCCCGGGGCGGGGATCTGTTTTTT.

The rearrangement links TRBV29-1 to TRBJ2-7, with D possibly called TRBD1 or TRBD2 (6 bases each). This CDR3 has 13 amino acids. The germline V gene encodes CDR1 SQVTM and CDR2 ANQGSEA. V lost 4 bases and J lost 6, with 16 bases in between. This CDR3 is CSVVISGGGEQYF. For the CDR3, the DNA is TGCAGCGTTGTGATTAGCGGAGGGGGCGAGCAGTACTTC.

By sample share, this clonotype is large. The chain's CDR3 is CSASGGQGPYEQYF. CDR3 DNA sequence: TGCAGTGCCTCAGGGGGCCAAGGCCCCTACGAGCAGTACTTC. The rearrangement joins TRBV20-1 to TRBJ2-7, with 8 bases that match TRBD1. After removal of 6 bases from V and 2 bases from J, the junction contained 9 bases not matched to a gene. Germline V gives CDR1 DFQATT, CDR2 SNEGSKA (reference sequence). This CDR3 contains 14 residues.

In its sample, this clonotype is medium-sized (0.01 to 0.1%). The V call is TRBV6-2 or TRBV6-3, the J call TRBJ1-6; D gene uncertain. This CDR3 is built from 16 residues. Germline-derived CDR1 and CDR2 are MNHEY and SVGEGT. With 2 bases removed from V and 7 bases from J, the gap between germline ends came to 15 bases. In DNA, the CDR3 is TGTGCCAGCAGTTACCCCTCCCGACGGGCGAATTCACCCCTCCACTTT. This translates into CASSYPSRRANSPLHF.

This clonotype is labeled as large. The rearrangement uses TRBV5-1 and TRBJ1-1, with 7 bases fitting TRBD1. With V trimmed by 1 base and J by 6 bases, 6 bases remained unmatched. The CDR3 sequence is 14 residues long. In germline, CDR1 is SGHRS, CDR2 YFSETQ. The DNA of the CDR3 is TGCGCCAGCAGCTTGAGCCAGGGGGTCTCTGAAGCTTTCTTT. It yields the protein CASSLSQGVSEAFF.

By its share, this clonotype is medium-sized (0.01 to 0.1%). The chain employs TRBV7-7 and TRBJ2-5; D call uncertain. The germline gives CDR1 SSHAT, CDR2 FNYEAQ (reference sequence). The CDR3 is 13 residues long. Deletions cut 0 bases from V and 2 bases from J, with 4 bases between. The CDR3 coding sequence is TGTGCCAGCAGCTTAGCCGAGCAAGAGACCCAGTACTTC. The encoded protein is CASSLAEQETQYF. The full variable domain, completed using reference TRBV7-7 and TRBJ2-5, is GAGVSQSPRYKVTKRGQDVTLRCDPISSHATLYWYQQALGQGPEFLTYFNYEAQPDKSGLPSDRFSAERPEGSISTLTIQRTEQRDSAMYRCASSLAEQETQYFGPGTRLLVL.

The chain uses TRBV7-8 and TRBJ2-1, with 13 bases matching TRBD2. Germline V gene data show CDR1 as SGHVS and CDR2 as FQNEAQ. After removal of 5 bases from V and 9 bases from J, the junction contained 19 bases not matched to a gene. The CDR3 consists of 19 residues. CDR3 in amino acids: CASSVRSQTGLAGKSEQFF. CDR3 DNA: TGTGCCAGCAGCGTTAGAAGCCAAACGGGACTAGCGGGAAAGAGTGAGCAGTTCTTC. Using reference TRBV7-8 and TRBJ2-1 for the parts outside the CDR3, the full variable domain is GAGVSQSPRYKVAKRGQDVALRCDPISGHVSLFWYQQALGQGPEFLTYFQNEAQLDKSGLPSDRFFAERPEGSVSTLKIQRTQQEDSAVYLCASSVRSQTGLAGKSEQFFGPGTRLTVL.

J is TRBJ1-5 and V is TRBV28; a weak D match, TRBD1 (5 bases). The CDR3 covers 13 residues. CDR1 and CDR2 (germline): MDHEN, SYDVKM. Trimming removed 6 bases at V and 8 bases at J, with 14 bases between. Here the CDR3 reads CASSLEGQKPQHF. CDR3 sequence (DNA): TGTGCCAGCAGCCTGGAGGGGCAGAAGCCCCAGCATTTT. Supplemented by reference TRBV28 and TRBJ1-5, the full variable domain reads DVKVTQSSRYLVKRTGEKVFLECVQDMDHENMFWYRQDPGLGLRLIYFSYDVKMKEKGDIPEGYSVSREKKERFSLILESASTNQTSMYLCASSLEGQKPQHFGDGTRLSIL.

The CDR3: CASSTPGSPNYGYTF. In DNA, the CDR3 is TGTGCCAGCAGTACCCCAGGATCTCCTAACTATGGCTACACCTTC. The chain carries TRBV6-2 or TRBV6-3 and TRBJ1-2; D is uncertain. Per the germline V gene, CDR1 is MNHEY and CDR2 is SVGEGT. This CDR3 spans 15 amino acids. The ends were cut back, 5 bases at V and 0 bases at J, with 13 bases in the middle.

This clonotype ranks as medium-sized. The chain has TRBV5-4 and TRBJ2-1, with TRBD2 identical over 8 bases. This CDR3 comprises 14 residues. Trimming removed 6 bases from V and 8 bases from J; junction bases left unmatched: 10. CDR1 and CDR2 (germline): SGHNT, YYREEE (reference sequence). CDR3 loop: CASTGLAGVDEQFF. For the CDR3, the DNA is TGTGCCAGCACCGGACTAGCAGGGGTCGATGAGCAGTTCTTC.

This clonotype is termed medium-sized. CDR3 region: CASSPQETQYF. In nucleotides, the CDR3 is TGTGCCAGCAGCCCGCAAGAGACCCAGTACTTC. The genes are TRBV7-6 and TRBJ2-5; D uncertain. This CDR3 has 11 residues. V shed 5 bases and J shed 2 bases, with 3 bases lying between them. The V gene's germline CDR1 is SGHVS and CDR2 FNYEAQ.

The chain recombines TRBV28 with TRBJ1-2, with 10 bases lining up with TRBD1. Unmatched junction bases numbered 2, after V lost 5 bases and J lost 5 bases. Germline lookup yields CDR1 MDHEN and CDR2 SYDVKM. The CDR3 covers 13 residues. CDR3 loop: CASSRQGAYGYTF. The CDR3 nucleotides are TGTGCCAGCAGTAGACAGGGGGCGTATGGCTACACCTTC.